This TCR beta chain was obtained from a study of breast tumors, draining lymph nodes, adjacent tissues. Many counts were recorded for this clonotype. Antigen unknown. The lymph nodes were axillary draining lymph nodes from breast cancer patients. Broader study findings: Tumor T cell lymph node origin was a supported hypothesis, not proven. The data were judged consistent with most tumor T cells coming from lymph node and expanding in tumor. Compared with lymph nodes, tumors were less diverse; compared with nontumor tissue, more. Compared with basal-like, luminal-like tumors shared significantly more repertoire with nontumor tissue.

TCRdb reanalysed the multiplex PCR reads using MiXCR and keeps one entry per CDR3 protein. In the table there are 100,000 to 150,000 distinct CDR3 sequences, about 20% of which are singletons. Per germline, CDR1 LGHNA and CDR2 YNFKEQ. V dropped 1 base and J dropped 0 bases, with 8 bases sitting between them. CDR3 length: 15 amino acids. The sequencing input was axillary lymph node tissue. The TCR sequence derives from a female donor with breast cancer. Some clones in this sample may be carry-over from other donors' samples. The chain is built from TRBV4-2 and TRBJ2-3, with D unresolved. The CDR3, as DNA: TGTGCCAGCAGCCAAGTGGACCCTAGCACAGATACGCAGTATTTT. Encoded protein: CASSQVDPSTDTQYF.